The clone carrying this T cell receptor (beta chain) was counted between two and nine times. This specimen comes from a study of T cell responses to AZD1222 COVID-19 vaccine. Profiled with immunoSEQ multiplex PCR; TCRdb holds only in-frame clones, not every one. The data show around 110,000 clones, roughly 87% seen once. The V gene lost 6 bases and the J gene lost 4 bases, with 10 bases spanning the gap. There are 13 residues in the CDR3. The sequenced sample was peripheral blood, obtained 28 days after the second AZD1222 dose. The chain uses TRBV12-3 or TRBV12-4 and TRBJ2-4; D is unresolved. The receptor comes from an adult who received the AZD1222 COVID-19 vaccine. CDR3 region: CASSPGWKNIQYF. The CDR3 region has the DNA TGTGCCAGCAGCCCGGGCTGGAAAAACATTCAGTACTTC.